These 29 T cell receptor beta chains were sequenced from one sample in a study of cytomegalovirus exposure and HLA in healthy donors. PCR primers comprised 60 Vbeta and 13 Jbeta primers. Method: immunoSEQ multiplex PCR; TCRdb's copy keeps in-frame clones and lacks some. The sample contains about 160,000 clones, 65% to 80% of which appear only once. What was sequenced was PBMCs. These receptors were taken from a woman aged 50 to 60 in good health and CMV-seropositive.

The chain combines TRBV30 with TRBJ2-7; D remains unclear. Germline V lookup: CDR1 GTSNPN, CDR2 SVGIG (reference sequence). This CDR3 is built from 12 residues. Deletions cut 0 bases from V and 2 bases from J, with 5 bases between. CDR3 protein: CAWSVRAYEQYF. Written as DNA, the CDR3 is TGTGCCTGGAGTGTACGAGCCTACGAGCAGTACTTC.

The chain employs TRBV9 and TRBJ2-1; TRBD2 matches at 8 bases. CDR3 length equals 15 residues. The J segment lost 5 bases and the V segment lost 4 bases, leaving 8 bases of the junction unmatched. The V gene's germline CDR1 is SGDLS and CDR2 YYNGEE. Written as DNA, the CDR3 is TGTGCCAGCAGCCGAAGCGGGGGTAGCGACAATGAGCAGTTCTTC. Translation: CASSRSGGSDNEQFF.

A remark on this clone: This same CDR3 is encoded by further DNA sequences in the sample. The V and J genes are TRBV5-6 and TRBJ1-2, with D possibly matching TRBD1 (6 bases). V dropped 4 bases and J dropped 0 bases, with 13 bases sitting between them. Germline CDR1 and CDR2: SGHDT and YYEEEE. The CDR3 contains 15 residues. The CDR3: CASSHGTRANYGYTF. CDR3 DNA: TGTGCCAGCAGCCATGGGACACGTGCTAACTATGGCTACACCTTC.

In this sample, this clone turned up a few times. The V and J genes are TRBV6-6 and TRBJ1-1; D not certain. The V end lost 7 bases, the J end lost 5 bases, and 14 bases lay between the germline ends. Germline V gives CDR1 MNHNY, CDR2 SVGAGI (reference sequence). The CDR3 sequence is 13 residues long. The CDR3 nucleotides read TGTGCCAGCACCAACGGAGGGTTAACTGAAGCTTTCTTT. Translation: CASTNGGLTEAFF.

The chain carries TRBV5-4 and TRBJ1-1; tentative D call: TRBD1 (5 bases). V lost 4 bases, J lost 10 bases, and 17 bases lay in between. This CDR3 is 13 amino acids long. Germline values: CDR1 SGHNT, CDR2 YYREEE (reference sequence). For the CDR3, the DNA is TGTGCCAGCAGCGCGGACTCCTTCGGGGGAGCTTTCTTT. Its protein product is CASSADSFGGAFF.

Only a few counts were recorded for this clone. DNA for the CDR3: TGCGCCAGCAGCTTGGATAGCGGGGGGGCGAACGAGCAGTACTTC. Translated: CASSLDSGGANEQYF. The chain employs TRBV5-1 and TRBJ2-7; TRBD2 matches 11 bases. Germline CDR1 and CDR2: SGHRS and YFSETQ. The junction had 4 bases not matched to a gene; V was cut back by 0 bases and J by 5 bases. The CDR3 is made up of 15 amino acids.

The gene calls are TRBV19 and TRBJ1-5; D gene unclear. V was cut by 6 bases and J by 6 bases, with 15 bases left in between. CDR1 LNHDA and CDR2 SQIVND come from the germline V gene (reference sequence). The CDR3 covers 14 residues. The CDR3 DNA reads as TGTGCCAGTAGCATTCCCTTGTTGGCTCAGCCCCAGCATTTT. This gives the protein CASSIPLLAQPQHF.

V usage is TRBV2 and J usage is TRBJ1-1; TRBD1 agrees at 8 bases. The CDR3 contains 15 residues. CDR1 is SNHLY, CDR2 FYNNEI, per germline. V shed 2 bases, J shed 4 bases, and the junction held 6 bases outside the gene matches. CDR3 bases: TGTGCCAGCAGTGAAAGCAGGACAGGGAGCACTGAAGCTTTCTTT. Its translation: CASSESRTGSTEAFF.

A few counts support this clone. The chain employs TRBV27 and TRBJ1-6; D not resolved. V gave up 6 bases and J gave up 0 bases, with 6 bases separating them. The germline CDR1 and CDR2 sequences are MNHEY and SMNVEV (reference sequence). This CDR3 contains 14 residues. Here the CDR3 reads CASSGISYNSPLHF. In DNA, the CDR3 is TGTGCCAGCAGCGGGATCTCCTATAATTCACCCCTCCACTTT.

The J gene is TRBJ1-6, the V gene TRBV6-6, with TRBD1 as a possible D gene (5 bases). This CDR3 region has 15 residues. The V gene's germline CDR1 is MNHNY and CDR2 SVGAGI (reference sequence). Trimming took off 4 bases at V and 5 bases at J, with 12 bases between the two ends. DNA of the CDR3: TGTGCCAGCAGTTTCCCCGGGGGGGATAATTCACCCCTCCACTTT. As protein: CASSFPGGDNSPLHF.

This sequence joins TRBV9 and TRBJ1-2, with D possibly being TRBD1 (5 bases). Germline lookup yields CDR1 SGDLS and CDR2 YYNGEE. V lost 1 base and J lost 0, with 7 bases in between. This CDR3 is built from 14 residues. CDR3 region: CASSVTGSNYGYTF. The CDR3 DNA reads TGTGCCAGCAGCGTAACAGGTTCTAACTATGGCTACACCTTC.

The chain carries TRBV7-2 and TRBJ1-3, with 10 bases aligning to TRBD1. After removal of 4 bases from V and 3 bases from J, the junction contained 6 bases not matched to a gene. The germline gives CDR1 SGHTA, CDR2 FQGNSA. This CDR3 is built from 16 residues. CDR3 sequence (DNA): TGTGCCAGCAGCTCTGACAGGGGGCAGGTTGGAAACACCATATATTTT. It specifies CASSSDRGQVGNTIYF.

The gene calls are TRBV5-1 and TRBJ1-2; 8 nucleotides match TRBD1. Germline CDR1 and CDR2: SGHRS and YFSETQ. V shed 3 bases, J shed 7 bases, and the junction held 8 bases outside the gene matches. The CDR3 length is 14 residues. CDR3 bases: TGCGCCAGCAGCTCCAGGGGGCCCCTAAGTGGCTACACCTTC. Protein: CASSSRGPLSGYTF.

This chain links TRBV18 with TRBJ1-1; 9 bases map to TRBD1. Germline CDR1 reads KGHSH; CDR2 reads LQKENI. After removal of 1 base from V and 5 bases from J, the junction contained 14 bases not matched to a gene. The CDR3 runs 18 residues. This CDR3 is CASSPLKSQGARGTEAFF. The CDR3, as DNA: TGTGCCAGCTCACCACTTAAGTCACAGGGGGCAAGAGGGACTGAAGCTTTCTTT.

The sample holds a few counts of this clone. CDR3 sequence (DNA): TGCGCCAGCAGTGAGTACGGGGATCAGGAGCAGTTCTTC. As protein: CASSEYGDQEQFF. The chain recombines TRBV10-2 with TRBJ2-1, with TRBD2 as a possible D gene (5 bases). Germline V gene sequence: CDR1 WSHSY, CDR2 SAAADI. V dropped 1 base and J dropped 10 bases, with 11 bases sitting between them. This CDR3 comprises 13 residues.

The chain links TRBV25-1 to TRBJ2-5; D possibly corresponds to TRBD2 (6 bases). Deletions cut 8 bases from V and 5 bases from J, with 21 bases between. This CDR3 is built from 15 residues. In germline, CDR1 is MGHDK, CDR2 SYGVNS. Written as DNA, the CDR3 is TGTGCCAGCCGTCCGGGGGACGGATGGTGGGAGACCCAGTACTTC. Amino acids: CASRPGDGWWETQYF. Together with reference TRBV25-1 and TRBJ2-5, the CDR3 gives the full variable domain: EADIYQTPRYLVIGTGKKITLECSQTMGHDKMYWYQQDPGMELHLIHYSYGVNSTEKGDLSSESTVSRIRTEHFPLTLESARPSHTSQYLCASRPGDGWWETQYFGPGTRLLVL.

This clone turned up a few times. The V gene is TRBV6-1, the J gene TRBJ1-6; 10 bases match TRBD1. V gave up 6 bases and J gave up 6 bases; unmatched junction bases: 5. The CDR3 runs 15 residues. CDR1 MNHNS and CDR2 SASEGT come from the germline V gene. The CDR3 bases are TGTGCCAGCAGGGGGGACAGGGGATTTAATTCACCCCTCCACTTT. It encodes CASRGDRGFNSPLHF.

V usage is TRBV6-5 and J usage is TRBJ2-5; 12 nucleotides agree with TRBD2. The V gene's germline CDR1 is MNHEY and CDR2 SVGAGI. Unmatched junction bases numbered 10, after V lost 9 bases and J lost 11 bases. CDR3 length: 13 amino acids. CDR3: CASSRTSGVEQYF. The CDR3 DNA reads as TGTGCCAGTTCCCGGACTAGCGGGGTGGAGCAGTACTTC.

The rearrangement uses TRBV9 and TRBJ2-7; 8 bases are shared with TRBD1. The germline gives CDR1 SGDLS, CDR2 YYNGEE. After removal of 2 bases from V and 3 bases from J, the junction contained 10 bases not matched to a gene. The CDR3 spans 16 residues. The CDR3 DNA reads as TGTGCCAGCAGCGTGGGTCCCGGGACAGGAAACTACGAGCAGTACTTC. This codes for CASSVGPGTGNYEQYF. The whole variable domain, remainder taken from reference TRBV9 and TRBJ2-7, is DSGVTQTPKHLITATGQRVTLRCSPRSGDLSVYWYQQSLDQGLQFLIQYYNGEERAKGNILERFSAQQFPDLHSELNLSSLELGDSALYFCASSVGPGTGNYEQYFGPGTRLTVT.

V and J are TRBV6-1 and TRBJ1-4, with D tentatively TRBD1 (5 bases). The germline V and J ends were trimmed by 3 bases and 4 bases, with 9 bases remaining between them. CDR3 length equals 14 residues. Germline V CDR1 and CDR2: MNHNS, SASEGT. CDR3: CASSDPRVNEKLFF. The DNA of the CDR3 is TGTGCCAGCAGTGATCCCAGGGTTAATGAAAAACTGTTTTTT.

The J gene is TRBJ2-3, the V gene TRBV11-3; D perhaps matches TRBD2 (5 bases). Trimming stripped 4 bases from V and 4 bases from J, with 12 bases between. The CDR3 is 14 amino acids. Looked up from germline, CDR1 is SGHNT and CDR2 is YENEEA. CDR3 sequence reads: CASSSSGNPDTQYF. The CDR3 nucleotides read TGTGCCAGCAGCTCCTCCGGGAACCCAGATACGCAGTATTTT.

The chain recombines TRBV27 with TRBJ2-7; D may be TRBD1 (6 bases). Trimming pared 8 bases from V and 4 bases from J, leaving 21 bases between. The CDR3 extends over 15 amino acids. Germline CDR1 reads MNHEY; CDR2 reads SMNVEV (reference sequence). The CDR3 DNA sequence: TGTGCCAGCGGAGTTGACAGGCTACAAAATTACGAGCAGTACTTC. Translation: CASGVDRLQNYEQYF.

Worth noting for this clone: Other nucleotide sequences in the sample specify the same CDR3. This chain uses TRBV27 with TRBJ2-5, with 7 positions matching TRBD1. From germline, CDR1 is MNHEY and CDR2 SMNVEV (reference sequence). The trim removed 5 bases at V and 3 bases at J, leaving 6 bases unmatched. The CDR3 contains 14 residues. The CDR3 DNA follows: TGTGCCAGCAGTCTGAACAGGGGAAAAGAGACCCAGTACTTC. The encoded protein is CASSLNRGKETQYF.

The chain joins TRBV5-8 to TRBJ2-1; 11 nucleotides line up with TRBD1. The germline gives CDR1 SGHTS, CDR2 YDEGEE. The CDR3 extends over 16 amino acids. The V segment lost 3 bases and the J segment 0 bases; nucleotides outside the gene matches: 2. The CDR3 is CASSSGTGGSYNEQFF. CDR3 nucleotides: TGTGCCAGCAGCTCCGGGACAGGGGGCTCCTACAATGAGCAGTTCTTC.

This sequence joins TRBV5-1 and TRBJ1-2; 8 bases map to TRBD1. This CDR3 comprises 14 residues. The J segment lost 8 bases and the V segment lost 5 bases, leaving 11 bases of the junction unmatched. Germline CDR1 is SGHRS and CDR2 is YFSETQ. DNA for the CDR3: TGCGCCAGCAGGGAGCCCGGGACAGGATCCGGCTACACCTTC. Its translation is CASREPGTGSGYTF.

The count of this clone is one. This chain uses TRBV6-7 with TRBJ2-7, with D perhaps matching TRBD2 (6 bases). TRBV6-7 is labeled an ORF, and its function is uncertain. V was shortened by 0 bases and J by 3 bases, with 15 bases between the two germline ends. The CDR3 extends over 16 amino acids. This CDR3 reads CASSYSKASEYYEQYF. DNA of the CDR3: TGTGCCAGCAGTTACTCGAAGGCTAGCGAGTACTACGAGCAGTACTTC.

This chain connects TRBV4-1 to TRBJ1-1; D perhaps matches TRBD1 (5 bases). Germline V gene data show CDR1 as MGHRA and CDR2 as YSYEKL. The length of the CDR3 is 19 residues. V lost 1 base to trimming and J lost 10 bases, with 31 bases between them. CDR3 in amino acids: CASSQVRGVVGRIGSRAFF. The CDR3 nucleotides read TGCGCCAGCAGCCAAGTAAGGGGTGTGGTAGGGAGGATCGGATCAAGAGCTTTCTTT.

The gene calls are TRBV15 and TRBJ2-1; 7 nucleotides agree with TRBD1. This CDR3 contains 15 residues. Per germline, CDR1 LNHNV and CDR2 YYDKDF (reference sequence). V lost 2 bases, J lost 2 bases, and 3 bases stayed unmatched. This CDR3 reads CATSRTTGPYNEQFF. Written as DNA, the CDR3 is TGTGCCACCAGCAGAACGACAGGGCCCTACAATGAGCAGTTCTTC.

V usage is TRBV27 and J usage is TRBJ2-2; D possibly corresponds to TRBD1 (5 bases). The CDR3 runs 13 residues. The V and J ends lost 2 bases and 6 bases respectively, with 7 bases between them. Germline V lookup: CDR1 MNHEY, CDR2 SMNVEV (reference sequence). For the CDR3, the DNA is TGTGCCAGCAGTTTAAGGGGCTCCGGGGAGCTGTTTTTT. This translates into CASSLRGSGELFF.